Below, 19 T cell receptor beta chains from the same sample are listed, as sequenced in a study of T cells in women clearing cervical HPV infection. Here immunoSEQ multiplex PCR was the method, and the copy in TCRdb shows in-frame clones only, minus some. With 30,000 to 45,000 clones in the sample, the ten largest clones hold 6.5% to 9%. Sequenced input: blood buffy coat. The receptors were gathered from a woman between 18 and 70 years old with a cervical HPV16 infection that either progressed to CIN3+ or cleared (not recorded which).

A remark on this clone: Sequencing ends 3 residues short of the CDR3 end; the germline J gene provides the rest. The chain employs TRBV19 and TRBJ2-1; TRBD2 might be the D (6 bases). The CDR3 sequence is 16 residues long. Germline values: CDR1 LNHDA, CDR2 SQIVND (reference sequence). Trimming shortened V by 3 bases and J by 1 base, and 13 bases separated the two germline ends. Partial CDR3 DNA: TGTGCCAGTAGTATTCACGGCGGGGATTCCTACAATGAG. Its protein is CASSIHGGDSYNE. The whole CDR3 protein reads CASSIHGGDSYNEQFF.

Of note for this clone: The CDR3 is cut off 3 residues early in the read; its end comes from the germline J gene. V and J are TRBV2 and TRBJ1-1, with D unresolved. The germline V gene encodes CDR1 SNHLY and CDR2 FYNNEI. The CDR3 loop spans 13 amino acids. Trimming pared 4 bases from V and 1 base from J, leaving 7 bases between. Partial CDR3 DNA: TGTGCCAGCAGTGGGAGACAGAACACTGAA. Its protein is CASSGRQNTE. From start to end, the CDR3 is CASSGRQNTEAFF.

Note on this clone: The read ends 3 residues early relative to the CDR3; the germline J gene fills the gap. V gene TRBV7-2 combines with J gene TRBJ1-2, with D hard to call. The CDR3 is 15 amino acids. The germline V gene has CDR1 SGHTA and CDR2 FQGNSA. The sequenced CDR3 bases are TGTGCCAGCAGCGCCCTAGCGGGGAAGACTGGCGAC. Protein: CASSALAGKTGD. The full-length CDR3 reads as CASSALAGKTGDYTF.

Details on this clone: The read terminates 3 residues before the CDR3 end, so the remaining end is supplied by the germline J gene. V is TRBV11-2 and J is TRBJ1-2; the D gene is possibly TRBD1 (5 bases). The CDR3 is made up of 14 amino acids. Germline values: CDR1 SGHAT, CDR2 FQNNGV. V shed 1 base and J shed 2 bases, with 8 bases lying between them. This CDR3 reads CASSLGGGNYGYTF. The sequenced part of the CDR3 DNA is TGTGCCAGCAGCTTAGGGGGGGGGAACTATGGC.

A note on this clone: Read coverage stops 3 residues before the CDR3 terminus; the germline J gene supplies the remainder. The chain recombines TRBV7-2 with TRBJ2-4, with a weak D call TRBD1 (5 bases). The length of the CDR3 is 15 residues. Trimming left V 2 bases short and J 2 bases short, with 10 bases between. CDR1 and CDR2 from the germline V gene are SGHTA and FQGNSA. CDR3 bases read: TGTGCCAGCAGCTTATTATGGGGCTCCAAAAACATT. As protein: CASSLLWGSKNI. The whole CDR3 protein is CASSLLWGSKNIQYF.

Concerning this clone itself: The CDR3 goes on 3 residues after the read ends, and that part is filled in from the germline J gene. The rearrangement links TRBV6-1 to TRBJ2-2; 8 bases line up with TRBD1. CDR1 is MNHNS, CDR2 SASEGT, per germline. The CDR3 totals 15 residues. The CDR3 sequence is CASSVMTGANEKLFF. The sequenced CDR3 bases are TGTGCCAGCAGTGTGATGACAGGGGCTAATGAAAAG.

As regards this clone: The read gets to within 3 residues of the CDR3 end, and the germline J gene fills in the rest. This chain joins TRBV7-8 and TRBJ1-1, with D possibly matching TRBD1 (5 bases). This CDR3 region has 17 residues. V gave up 4 bases and J gave up 5 bases, with 23 bases separating them. Germline lookup yields CDR1 SGHVS and CDR2 FQNEAQ. Partial CDR3 DNA: TGTGCCAGCAGCTCAGAGGACATCGCGAGAGGAGGAACTGAA. Protein sequence: CASSSEDIARGGTE. The CDR3 as a whole reads CASSSEDIARGGTEAFF.

Points on this clone: With the read ending 3 residues before the CDR3 end, the germline J gene is used to fill in that end. The chain has TRBV7-2 and TRBJ2-1; 8 bases match TRBD2. CDR1 is SGHTA and CDR2 is FQGNSA in the germline V gene. The CDR3 is 14 amino acids. Trimming removed 3 bases from V and 8 bases from J; junction bases left unmatched: 6. Partial CDR3 DNA: TGTGCCAGCAGCTTGAGCGGGGGCGGGGATGAG. Protein product: CASSLSGGGDE. In full, the CDR3 reads CASSLSGGGDEQFF.

About this clone itself: The CDR3 is cut off 3 residues early in the read; its end comes from the germline J gene. The chain couples TRBV20-1 to TRBJ1-5; TRBD1 matches 9 bases. This CDR3 is 16 amino acids long. V dropped 3 bases and J dropped 7; count of bases not matched to a gene: 13. In germline, CDR1 is DFQATT, CDR2 SNEGSKA (reference sequence). The CDR3 is CSASLGTGWSGQPQHF. Incomplete CDR3 DNA: TGCAGTGCTAGTTTGGGGACAGGGTGGTCGGGGCAGCCC.

The DNA read from the CDR3 is TGTGCCAGCAACCAGGGTACAGGGTTCGGGATTACTGAA. This gives the protein CASNQGTGFGITE. The complete CDR3 reads CASNQGTGFGITEAFF. The chain couples TRBV6-2 or TRBV6-3 to TRBJ1-1; TRBD1 might be the D (6 bases). The read ends 3 residues shy of where the CDR3 ends; the end is completed using the germline J gene. CDR3 size: 16 residues. The V gene lost 7 bases and the J gene lost 5 bases, with 23 bases spanning the gap. In germline, CDR1 is MNHEY, CDR2 SVGEGT.

Notes on this clone: Read sequence stops 3 residues before the CDR3 end, and the germline J gene provides the missing end. The J gene is TRBJ1-1, the V gene TRBV18, with 10 bases that match TRBD1. Germline V gene lookup returns CDR1 KGHSH and CDR2 LQKENI. V was pared by 0 bases and J by 5 bases, with 9 bases of the junction left unmatched. This CDR3 spans 17 amino acids. CDR3 protein: CASSPPGTGAEKTEAFF. CDR3 bases read: TGTGCCAGCTCACCACCCGGGACAGGGGCAGAGAAAACTGAA.

Concerning this clone: Read sequence stops 3 residues before the CDR3 end, and the germline J gene provides the missing end. The chain joins TRBV20-1 to TRBJ2-3; 11 nucleotides match TRBD2. The CDR3 has 14 amino acids. Germline trimming cut 7 bases from V and 5 bases from J; bases unmatched to any gene: 8. Per germline, CDR1 DFQATT and CDR2 SNEGSKA (reference sequence). The CDR3: CSGRLAGLEDTQYF. The sequenced CDR3 bases are TGCAGTGGGAGACTAGCGGGGTTGGAAGATACG.

Comments on this clone: The read falls 3 residues short of the CDR3 end, and the missing part is taken from the germline J gene. The V call is TRBV7-3, the J call TRBJ2-2; D is unresolved. V was pared by 4 bases and J by 8 bases, with 5 bases between. Germline CDR1 and CDR2: SGHTA and FQGTGA. The CDR3 is 11 amino acids. The CDR3 loop is CASSSRGELFF. The covered CDR3 bases are TGTGCCAGCAGCTCACGGGGGGAG. Complete variable domain (other parts from reference TRBV7-3 and TRBJ2-2): GAGVSQTPSNKVTEKGKYVELRCDPISGHTALYWYRQSLGQGPEFLIYFQGTGAADDSGLPNDRFFAVRPEGSVSTLKIQRTERGDSAVYLCASSSRGELFFGEGSRLTVL.

Remarks on this clone: The DNA ends 3 residues before the CDR3 does, and the rest of the CDR3 is filled in from the germline J gene. This chain uses TRBV15 with TRBJ2-7; TRBD1 matches 7 bases. With 0 bases clipped from V and 1 base from J, the junction kept 3 bases outside the gene matches. Germline CDR1 reads LNHNV; CDR2 reads YYDKDF (reference sequence). The CDR3 extends over 15 amino acids. The CDR3 reads CATSRESGQSYEQYF. CDR3 DNA (partial): TGTGCCACCAGCAGAGAGTCGGGACAGTCCTACGAG.

Comments on this clone: The read is 3 residues too short to cover the CDR3 end, so that end is filled in from the germline J gene. The rearrangement joins TRBV5-4 to TRBJ2-7, with 10 positions matching TRBD1. This CDR3 comprises 16 residues. The trim removed 5 bases at V and 5 bases at J, leaving 13 bases unmatched. The V gene's germline CDR1 is SGHNT and CDR2 YYREEE (reference sequence). The sequenced part of the CDR3 DNA is TGTGCCAGCAGTACGAGACGACAGGGGGCGGTTGACGAG. Its protein product is CASSTRRQGAVDE. The CDR3, in full, reads CASSTRRQGAVDEQYF.

Notes on this clone: The read falls 3 residues short of the CDR3 end, and the missing part is taken from the germline J gene. The rearrangement links TRBV20-1 to TRBJ2-7; 8 bases are shared with TRBD2. The V gene's germline CDR1 is DFQATT and CDR2 SNEGSKA (reference sequence). V lost 5 bases and J lost 6; bases outside the gene matches: 9. This CDR3 comprises 13 residues. CDR3 bases read: TGCAGTGCTCCCTTAGCGGGGTCGGGCGAG. It yields the protein CSAPLAGSGE. The CDR3, in full, reads CSAPLAGSGEQYF.

Details on this clone: The read falls 3 residues short of the CDR3 end, and the missing part is taken from the germline J gene. The rearrangement joins TRBV19 to TRBJ1-5; 7 nucleotides align to TRBD1. The CDR3 is 16 amino acids. J was trimmed by 0 bases and V by 6 bases; bases with no gene match: 8. The V gene's germline CDR1 is LNHDA and CDR2 SQIVND (reference sequence). The CDR3 spells CASSRGTDPSNQPQHF. The sequenced CDR3 bases are TGTGCCAGTAGCCGCGGGACAGACCCTAGCAATCAGCCC.

On this clone itself: The read terminates 3 residues ahead of where the CDR3 ends, so the germline J gene completes it. The rearrangement joins TRBV7-9 to TRBJ2-5; weak D call: TRBD2 (5 bases). Trimming stripped 4 bases from V and 1 base from J, with 10 bases between. The germline CDR1 and CDR2 sequences are SEHNR and FQNEAQ (reference sequence). The CDR3 sequence is 14 residues long. CDR3 region: CASSSSTSQETQYF. CDR3 bases read: TGTGCCAGCAGCTCATCAACTAGCCAAGAGACC.

On this clone itself: The read gets to within 3 residues of the CDR3 end, and the germline J gene fills in the rest. J is TRBJ1-5 and V is TRBV19; D gene unclear. CDR3 size: 19 residues. CDR1 and CDR2 (germline): LNHDA, SQIVND (reference sequence). V lost 3 bases and J 1 base, leaving 22 bases between the germline ends. Incomplete CDR3 DNA: TGTGCCAGTAGTATTAAGTTCACAGACCCAAAGTACAGCAATCAGCCC. Encoded protein: CASSIKFTDPKYSNQP. The full-length CDR3 reads as CASSIKFTDPKYSNQPQHF.